The source of this T cell receptor beta chain is a study of cytomegalovirus exposure and HLA in healthy donors. Whole-study results and caveats: Reports described diagnosis of cytomegalovirus status by the classifier as highly specific and sensitive.

This clone has more than one count but fewer than ten. The antigen is unknown. Clones were sequenced by immunoSEQ multiplex PCR, and TCRdb holds only the in-frame ones, with some missing. The sample includes 150,000 to 200,000 clones, about 85% of them seen just once. The sequencing sample was made of PBMCs. This TCR derives from a man aged 18 to 29 in good health and CMV-seropositive.

CDR3 residues: CAWSVPGRGEQYF. The CDR3 nucleotides are TGTGCCTGGAGTGTACCCGGACGGGGAGAGCAGTACTTC. V usage is TRBV30 and J usage is TRBJ2-7, with D possibly matching TRBD2 (5 bases). V lost 0 bases and J 7 bases, leaving 13 bases between the germline ends. Germline V gives CDR1 GTSNPN, CDR2 SVGIG (reference sequence). The CDR3 length is 13 residues.